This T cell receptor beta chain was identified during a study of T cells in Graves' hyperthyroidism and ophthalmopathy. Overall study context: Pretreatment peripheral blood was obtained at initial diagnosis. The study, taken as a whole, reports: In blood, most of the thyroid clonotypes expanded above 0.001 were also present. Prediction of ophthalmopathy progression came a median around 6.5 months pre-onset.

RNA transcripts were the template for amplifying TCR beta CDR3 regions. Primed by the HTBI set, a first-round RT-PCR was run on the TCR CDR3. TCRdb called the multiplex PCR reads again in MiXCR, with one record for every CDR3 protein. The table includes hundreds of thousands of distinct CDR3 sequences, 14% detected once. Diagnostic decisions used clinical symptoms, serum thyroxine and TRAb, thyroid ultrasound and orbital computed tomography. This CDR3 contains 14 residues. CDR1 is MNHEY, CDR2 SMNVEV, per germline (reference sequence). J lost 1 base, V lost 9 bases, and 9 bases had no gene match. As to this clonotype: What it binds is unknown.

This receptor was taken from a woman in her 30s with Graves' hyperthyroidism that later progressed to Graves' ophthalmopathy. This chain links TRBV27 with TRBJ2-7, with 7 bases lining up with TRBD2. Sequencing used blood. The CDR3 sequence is CASRVAGVSYEQYF. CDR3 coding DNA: TGTGCCAGTCGCGTAGCGGGCGTTTCCTACGAGCAGTACTTC.